This T cell receptor (beta chain) was recovered during a study of Tregs in tolerant kidney transplant recipients. The assay was immunoSEQ multiplex PCR, and TCRdb's table has in-frame clones only and misses some. Of roughly 250,000 clones listed, roughly 84% are singletons. Worth noting for this clone: The antigen is not known.

CDR1 is SGHNT, CDR2 YYREEE, per germline (reference sequence). The CDR3 covers 13 residues. The V and J ends lost 4 bases and 7 bases, in that order; junction bases with no gene match: 6. Study observations and caveats: No direct test of biological reproducibility was done here. Findings come from small patient numbers and require larger validation.

The rearrangement joins TRBV5-4 to TRBJ1-1, with 8 bases identical to TRBD1. Sequenced: CD4+ T cells from blood. The sequence derives from a human donor in good health. The CDR3 DNA reads TGTGCCAGCAGCATCGGGACAGGCCGTGAAGCTTTCTTT. Amino acid sequence: CASSIGTGREAFF.